One sample yielded the 5 T cell receptor beta chains listed below, sequenced in a study of OX40 agonist ivuxolimab in advanced cancers. Measured with immunoSEQ multiplex PCR; TCRdb has only the in-frame clones, and not every one. This table has about 81,000 clones, more than 75% appearing once. This material consisted of CD4+ or CD8+ T cells sorted from blood, taken in a trial of the OX40 agonist ivuxolimab. The receptors come from an adult with an advanced solid tumor such as melanoma, head and neck, liver or kidney cancer.

The CDR3 sequence is CATSREGGGNFGETQYF. The CDR3 nucleotides are TGTGCCACCAGCAGAGAGGGTGGTGGTAACTTCGGAGAGACCCAGTACTTC. The chain carries TRBV15 and TRBJ2-5; D is unclear. This CDR3 is built from 17 residues. Looked up from germline, CDR1 is LNHNV and CDR2 is YYDKDF (reference sequence). The ends were cut back, 0 bases at V and 4 bases at J, with 18 bases in the middle.

The V call is TRBV6-6, the J call TRBJ1-5; 9 bases are shared with TRBD1. The CDR3 contains 15 residues. V shed 4 bases and J 6 bases; nucleotides not matched to a gene: 7. CDR1 is MNHNY and CDR2 is SVGAGI in the germline V gene (reference sequence). In DNA, the CDR3 is TGTGCCAGCAGTTCCTGGACAGGGGAGGGTCAGCCCCAGCATTTT. Translated: CASSSWTGEGQPQHF.

The chain employs TRBV18 and TRBJ1-4; TRBD1 agrees at 7 bases. The germline V gene encodes CDR1 KGHSH and CDR2 LQKENI. V shed 6 bases and J 7 bases; nucleotides not matched to a gene: 2. This CDR3 is 12 amino acids long. CDR3 amino acids: CASSGDSEKLFF. Here the CDR3 DNA reads TGTGCCAGCTCGGGGGACAGTGAAAAACTGTTTTTT.

In regard to this clone: The conserved phenylalanine or tryptophan is not found at the CDR3 terminus, so this likely reflects a read error. The chain is built from TRBV16 and TRBJ1-6; D is possibly TRBD1 (5 bases). Deletions cut 4 bases from V and 7 bases from J, with 14 bases between. CDR3 length equals 15 residues. Germline V lookup: CDR1 KGHSY, CDR2 FQNENV. The CDR3 loop reads CASSRLQVGNSPLHL. In nucleotides, the CDR3 is TGTGCCAGCAGCCGCTTACAGGTGGGGAATTCACCCCTCCACCTT.

The rearrangement joins TRBV18 to TRBJ1-6, with D tentatively TRBD1 (5 bases). Trimming removed 4 bases at V and 5 bases at J, with 15 bases between. The CDR3 sequence is 16 residues long. Germline V gives CDR1 KGHSH, CDR2 LQKENI. CDR3 region: CASSLGAGLNNSPLHF. In DNA, the CDR3 is TGTGCCAGCTCACTAGGGGCAGGTTTAAATAATTCACCCCTCCACTTT.